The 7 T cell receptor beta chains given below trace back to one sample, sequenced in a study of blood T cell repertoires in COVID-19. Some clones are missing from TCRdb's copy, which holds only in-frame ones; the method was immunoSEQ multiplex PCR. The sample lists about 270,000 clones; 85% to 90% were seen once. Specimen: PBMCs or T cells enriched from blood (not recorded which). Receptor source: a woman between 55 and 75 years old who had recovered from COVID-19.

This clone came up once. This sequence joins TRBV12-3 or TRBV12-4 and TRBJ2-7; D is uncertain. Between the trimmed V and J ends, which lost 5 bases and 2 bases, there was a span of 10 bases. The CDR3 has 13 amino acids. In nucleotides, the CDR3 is TGTGCCAGCAGTCAACAGAGTACCTACGAGCAGTACTTC. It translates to CASSQQSTYEQYF.

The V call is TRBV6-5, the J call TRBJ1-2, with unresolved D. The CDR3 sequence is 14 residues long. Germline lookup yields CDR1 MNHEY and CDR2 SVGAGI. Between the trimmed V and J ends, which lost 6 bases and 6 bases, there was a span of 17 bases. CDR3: CASRKPTVLDGYTF. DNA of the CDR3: TGTGCCAGCAGAAAGCCCACAGTTCTGGATGGCTACACCTTC.

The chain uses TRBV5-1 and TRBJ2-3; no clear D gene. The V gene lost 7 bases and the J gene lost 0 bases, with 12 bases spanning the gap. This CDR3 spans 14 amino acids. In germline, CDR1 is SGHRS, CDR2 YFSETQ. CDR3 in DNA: TGCGCCAGCCTAGGTCCCTATAGCACAGATACGCAGTATTTT. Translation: CASLGPYSTDTQYF.

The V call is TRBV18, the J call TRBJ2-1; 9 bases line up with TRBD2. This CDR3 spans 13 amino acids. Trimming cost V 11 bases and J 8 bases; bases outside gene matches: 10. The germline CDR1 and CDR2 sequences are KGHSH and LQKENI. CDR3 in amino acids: CASQALAGHEQFF. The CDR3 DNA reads TGTGCCTCCCAGGCGCTAGCGGGGCATGAGCAGTTCTTC.

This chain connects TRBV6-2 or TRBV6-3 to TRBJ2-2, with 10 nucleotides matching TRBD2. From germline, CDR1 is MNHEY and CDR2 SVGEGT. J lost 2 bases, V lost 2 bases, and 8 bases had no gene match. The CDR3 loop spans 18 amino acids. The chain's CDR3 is CASSYLLGLAVNTGELFF. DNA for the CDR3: TGTGCCAGCAGTTACCTACTTGGACTAGCGGTAAACACCGGGGAGCTGTTTTTT.

The CDR3 sequence is CATRLAGGGAYEQYF. CDR3 in DNA: TGTGCCACCAGACTAGCGGGGGGGGGAGCCTACGAGCAGTACTTC. The chain recombines TRBV2 with TRBJ2-7, with 14 bases matching TRBD2. The ends lost 10 bases at V and 2 bases at J; junction bases unmatched: 7. Germline V lookup: CDR1 SNHLY, CDR2 FYNNEI. The CDR3 has 15 amino acids.

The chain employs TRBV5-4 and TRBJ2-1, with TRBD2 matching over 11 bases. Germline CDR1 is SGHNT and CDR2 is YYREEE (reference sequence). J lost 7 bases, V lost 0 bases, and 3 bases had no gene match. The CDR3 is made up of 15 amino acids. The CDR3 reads CASSLGLAGLNEQFF. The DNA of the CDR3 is TGTGCCAGCAGCTTGGGACTAGCGGGACTAAATGAGCAGTTCTTC.